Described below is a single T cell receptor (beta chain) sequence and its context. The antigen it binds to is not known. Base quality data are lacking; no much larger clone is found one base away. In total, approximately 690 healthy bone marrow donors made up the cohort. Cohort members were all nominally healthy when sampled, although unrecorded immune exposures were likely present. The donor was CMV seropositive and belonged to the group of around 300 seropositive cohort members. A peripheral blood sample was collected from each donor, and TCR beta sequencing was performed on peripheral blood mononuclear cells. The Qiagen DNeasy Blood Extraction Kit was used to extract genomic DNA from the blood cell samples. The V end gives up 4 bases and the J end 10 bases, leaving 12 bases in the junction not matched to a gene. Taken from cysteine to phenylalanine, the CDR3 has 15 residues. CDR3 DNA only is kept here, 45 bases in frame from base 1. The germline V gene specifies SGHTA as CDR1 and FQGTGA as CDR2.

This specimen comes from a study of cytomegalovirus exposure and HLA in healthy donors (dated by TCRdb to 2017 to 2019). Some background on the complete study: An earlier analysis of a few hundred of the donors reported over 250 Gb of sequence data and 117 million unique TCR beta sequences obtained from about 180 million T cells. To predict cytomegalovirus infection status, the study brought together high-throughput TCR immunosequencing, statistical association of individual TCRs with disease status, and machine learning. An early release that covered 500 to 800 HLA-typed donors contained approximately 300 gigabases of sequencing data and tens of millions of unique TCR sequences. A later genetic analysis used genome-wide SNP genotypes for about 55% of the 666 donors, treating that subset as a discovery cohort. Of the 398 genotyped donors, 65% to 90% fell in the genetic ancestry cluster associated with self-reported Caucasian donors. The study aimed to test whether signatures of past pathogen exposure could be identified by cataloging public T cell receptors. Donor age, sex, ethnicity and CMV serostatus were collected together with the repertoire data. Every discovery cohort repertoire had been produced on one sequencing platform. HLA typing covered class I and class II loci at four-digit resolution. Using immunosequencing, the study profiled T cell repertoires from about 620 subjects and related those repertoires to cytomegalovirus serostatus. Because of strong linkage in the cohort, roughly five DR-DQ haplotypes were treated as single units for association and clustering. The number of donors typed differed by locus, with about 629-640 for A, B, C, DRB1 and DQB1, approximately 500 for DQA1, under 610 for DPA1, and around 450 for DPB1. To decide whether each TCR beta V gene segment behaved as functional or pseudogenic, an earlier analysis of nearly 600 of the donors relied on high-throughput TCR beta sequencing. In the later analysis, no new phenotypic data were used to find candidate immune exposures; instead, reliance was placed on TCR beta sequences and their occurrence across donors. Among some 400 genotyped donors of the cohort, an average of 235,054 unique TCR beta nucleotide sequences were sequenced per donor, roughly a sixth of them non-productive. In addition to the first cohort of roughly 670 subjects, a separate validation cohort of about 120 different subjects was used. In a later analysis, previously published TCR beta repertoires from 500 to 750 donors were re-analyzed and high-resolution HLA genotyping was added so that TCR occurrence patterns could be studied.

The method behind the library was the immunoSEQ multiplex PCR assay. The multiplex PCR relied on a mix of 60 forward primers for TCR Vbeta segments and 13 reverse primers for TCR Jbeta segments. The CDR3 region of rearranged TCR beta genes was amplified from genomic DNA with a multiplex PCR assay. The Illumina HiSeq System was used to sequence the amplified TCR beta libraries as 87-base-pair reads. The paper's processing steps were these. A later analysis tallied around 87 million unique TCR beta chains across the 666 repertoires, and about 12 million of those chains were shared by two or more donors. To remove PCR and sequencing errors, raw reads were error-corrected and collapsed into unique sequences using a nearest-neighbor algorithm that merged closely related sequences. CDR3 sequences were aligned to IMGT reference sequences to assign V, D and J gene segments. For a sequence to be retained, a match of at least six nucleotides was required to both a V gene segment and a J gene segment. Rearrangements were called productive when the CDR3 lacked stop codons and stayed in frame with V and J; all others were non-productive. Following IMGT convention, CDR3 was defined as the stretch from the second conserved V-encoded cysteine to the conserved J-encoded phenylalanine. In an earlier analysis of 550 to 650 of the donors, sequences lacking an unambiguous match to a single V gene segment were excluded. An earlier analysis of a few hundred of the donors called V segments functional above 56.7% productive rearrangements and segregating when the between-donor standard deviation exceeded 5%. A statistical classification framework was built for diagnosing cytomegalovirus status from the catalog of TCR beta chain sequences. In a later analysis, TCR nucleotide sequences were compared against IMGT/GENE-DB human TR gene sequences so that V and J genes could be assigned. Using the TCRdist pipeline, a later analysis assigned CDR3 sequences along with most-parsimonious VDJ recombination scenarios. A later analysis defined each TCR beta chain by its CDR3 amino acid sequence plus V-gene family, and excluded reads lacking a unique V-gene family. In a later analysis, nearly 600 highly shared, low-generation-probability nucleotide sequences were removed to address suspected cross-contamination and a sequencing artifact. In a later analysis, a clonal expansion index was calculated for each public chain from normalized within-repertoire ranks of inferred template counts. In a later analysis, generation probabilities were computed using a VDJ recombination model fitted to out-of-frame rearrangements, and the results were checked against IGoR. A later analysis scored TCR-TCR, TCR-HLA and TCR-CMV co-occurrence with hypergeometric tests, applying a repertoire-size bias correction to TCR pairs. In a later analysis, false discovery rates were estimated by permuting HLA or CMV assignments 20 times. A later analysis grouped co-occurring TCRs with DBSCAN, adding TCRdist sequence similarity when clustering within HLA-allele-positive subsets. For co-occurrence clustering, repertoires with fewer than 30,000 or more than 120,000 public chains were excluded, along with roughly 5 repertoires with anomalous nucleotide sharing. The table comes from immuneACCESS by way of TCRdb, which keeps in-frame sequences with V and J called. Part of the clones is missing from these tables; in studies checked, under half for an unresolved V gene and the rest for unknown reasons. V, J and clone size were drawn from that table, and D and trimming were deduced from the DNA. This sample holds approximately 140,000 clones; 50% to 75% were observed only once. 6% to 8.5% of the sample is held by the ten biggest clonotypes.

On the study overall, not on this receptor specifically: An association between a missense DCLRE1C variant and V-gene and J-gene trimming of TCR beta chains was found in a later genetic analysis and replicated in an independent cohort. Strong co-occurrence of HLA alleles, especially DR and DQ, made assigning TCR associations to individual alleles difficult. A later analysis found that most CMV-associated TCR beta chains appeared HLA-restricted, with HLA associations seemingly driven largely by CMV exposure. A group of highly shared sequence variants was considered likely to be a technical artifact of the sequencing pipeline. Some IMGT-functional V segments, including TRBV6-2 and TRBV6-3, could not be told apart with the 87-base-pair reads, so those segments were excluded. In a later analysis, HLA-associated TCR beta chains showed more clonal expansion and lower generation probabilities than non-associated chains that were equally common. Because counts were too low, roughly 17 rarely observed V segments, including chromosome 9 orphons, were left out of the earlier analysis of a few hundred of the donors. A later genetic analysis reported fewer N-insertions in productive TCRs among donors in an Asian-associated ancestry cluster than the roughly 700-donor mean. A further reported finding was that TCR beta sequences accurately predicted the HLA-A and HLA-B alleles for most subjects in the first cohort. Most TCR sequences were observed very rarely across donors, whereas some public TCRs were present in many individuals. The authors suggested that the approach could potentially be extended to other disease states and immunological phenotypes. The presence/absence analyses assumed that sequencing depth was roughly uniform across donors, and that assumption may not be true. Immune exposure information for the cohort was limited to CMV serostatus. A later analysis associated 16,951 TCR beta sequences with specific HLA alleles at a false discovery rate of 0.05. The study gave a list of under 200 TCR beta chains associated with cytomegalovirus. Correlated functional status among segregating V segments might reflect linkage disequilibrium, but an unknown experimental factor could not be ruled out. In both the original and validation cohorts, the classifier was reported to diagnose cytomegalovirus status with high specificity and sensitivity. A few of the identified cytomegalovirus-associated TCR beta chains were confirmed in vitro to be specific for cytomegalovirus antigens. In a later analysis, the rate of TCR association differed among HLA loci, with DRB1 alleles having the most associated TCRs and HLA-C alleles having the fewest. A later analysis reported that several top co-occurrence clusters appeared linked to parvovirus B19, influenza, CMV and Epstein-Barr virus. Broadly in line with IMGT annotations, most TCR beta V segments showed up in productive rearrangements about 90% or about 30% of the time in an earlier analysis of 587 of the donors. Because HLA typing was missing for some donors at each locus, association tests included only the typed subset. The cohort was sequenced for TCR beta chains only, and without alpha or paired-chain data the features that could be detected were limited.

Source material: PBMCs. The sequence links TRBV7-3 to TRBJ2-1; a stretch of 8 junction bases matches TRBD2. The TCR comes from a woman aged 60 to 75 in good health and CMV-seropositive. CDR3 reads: CASSSGWTGGEEQFF. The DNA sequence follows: TGTGCCAGCAGCTCGGGATGGACGGGGGGGGAGGAGCAGTTCTTC.